This T cell receptor beta chain comes out of a study of CD8+ T cells in alopecia areata. Across the whole study: It was oral tofacitinib, at 5 to 10 mg twice daily, that treated patients received. Study results and caveats: Lesional tissue from the scalp (especially in alopecia totalis/universalis) showed higher clonality than normal scalp. Scalp samples also yield sequences of resident alphabeta T cells from normal skin.

Remarks on this clone: As yet, its antigen is unknown.

Sequencing templates came from extracted RNA that was reverse transcribed into cDNA. The repertoire was sequenced with immunoSEQ multiplex PCR; TCRdb's copy has only in-frame clones and lacks some. Among roughly 280,000 clones listed, around three fifths were seen once. Treatment reported: oral pan-JAK inhibitor, 5-10 mg twice daily. T lymphocytes (CD4+ and CD8+) were sorted from PBMCs. V trimming: 8 bases; J trimming: 8 bases; junction bases outside the gene matches: 14. CDR3 length equals 15 residues. Germline V CDR1 and CDR2: LNHNV, YYDKDF (reference sequence). The chain links TRBV15 to TRBJ2-4, with 8 bases identical to TRBD2. The receptor was derived from a human donor with alopecia areata. Sequences were derived from CD4+ T cells sorted from blood, sampled at roughly week 52, from a patient treated with tofacitinib. The DNA for the CDR3 is TGTGCCACCGTTCCCGGGGGGGACCTCGCGGACATTCAGTACTTC. Translation: CATVPGGDLADIQYF.